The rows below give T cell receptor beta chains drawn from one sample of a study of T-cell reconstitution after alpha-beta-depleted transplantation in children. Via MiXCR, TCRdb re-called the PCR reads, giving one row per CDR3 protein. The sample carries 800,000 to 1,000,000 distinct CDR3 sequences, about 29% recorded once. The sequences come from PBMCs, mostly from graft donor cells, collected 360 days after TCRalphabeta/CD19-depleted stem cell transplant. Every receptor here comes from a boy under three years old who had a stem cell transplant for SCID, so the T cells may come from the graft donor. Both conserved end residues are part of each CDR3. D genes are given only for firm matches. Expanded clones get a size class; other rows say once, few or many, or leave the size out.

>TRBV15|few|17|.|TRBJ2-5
CATIRDKGAEWQETQYF
TGTGCCACCATCCGGGACAAGGGAGCGGAATGGCAAGAGACCCAGTACTTC
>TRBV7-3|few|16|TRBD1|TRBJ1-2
CASSLTHRGRSDGYTF
TGTGCCAGCAGCTTAACCCACAGGGGGCGGAGTGATGGCTACACCTTC
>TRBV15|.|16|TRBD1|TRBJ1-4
CATSRDSRGQDEKLFF
TGTGCCACCAGCAGAGATAGCAGGGGGCAGGATGAAAAACTGTTTTTT
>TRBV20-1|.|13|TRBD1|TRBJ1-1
CSVRTGLGTEAFF
TGCAGTGTTCGGACAGGGTTAGGCACTGAAGCTTTCTTT
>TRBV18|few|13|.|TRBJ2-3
CASSQLATDTQYF
TGTGCCAGCTCACAGTTGGCGACAGATACGCAGTATTTT
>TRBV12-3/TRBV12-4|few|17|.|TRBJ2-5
CASSLGWSGGRQETQYF
TGTGCCAGCAGTTTGGGTTGGTCGGGGGGCCGCCAAGAGACCCAGTACTTC
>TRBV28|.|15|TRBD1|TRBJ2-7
CASSLQLTGAGEQYF
TGTGCCAGCAGCCTTCAGCTGACAGGGGCTGGCGAGCAGTACTTC
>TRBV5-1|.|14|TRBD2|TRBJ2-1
CASSRRGGNNEQFF
TGCGCCAGCAGTCGGCGGGGGGGCAACAATGAGCAGTTCTTC
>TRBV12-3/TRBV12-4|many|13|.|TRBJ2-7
CASSSGPPYEQYF
TGTGCCAGCAGTTCCGGGCCCCCTTACGAGCAGTACTTC
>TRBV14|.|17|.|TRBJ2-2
CASSLAQIGRGTGELFF
TGTGCCAGCAGCCTCGCCCAGATAGGGAGAGGCACCGGGGAGCTGTTTTTT
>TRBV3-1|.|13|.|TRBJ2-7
CASMGTFGDEQYF
TGTGCCAGCATGGGGACGTTTGGCGACGAGCAGTACTTC
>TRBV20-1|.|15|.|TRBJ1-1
CSATDSTVLNTEAFF
TGCAGTGCTACCGACTCCACGGTCTTGAACACTGAAGCTTTCTTT
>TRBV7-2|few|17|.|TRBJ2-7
CASSHRGGQGSSYEQYF
TGTGCCAGCAGCCATCGGGGGGGACAGGGTTCCTCCTACGAGCAGTACTTC
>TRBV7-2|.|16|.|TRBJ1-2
CASSLYPTLANYGYTF
TGTGCCAGCAGCTTATACCCGACCCTAGCTAACTATGGCTACACCTTC
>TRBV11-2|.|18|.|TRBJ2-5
CASSFPRLVTHEEETQYF
TGTGCCAGCAGCTTCCCCCGGCTAGTCACCCACGAGGAGGAGACCCAGTACTTC
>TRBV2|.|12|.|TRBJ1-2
CASSGIAYGYTF
TGTGCCAGCAGTGGAATAGCATATGGCTACACCTTC
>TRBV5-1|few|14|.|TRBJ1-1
CASSQQGGGTEAFF
TGCGCCAGCAGCCAGCAGGGAGGTGGCACTGAAGCTTTCTTT
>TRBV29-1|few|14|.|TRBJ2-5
CSVRGPGFQETQYF
TGCAGCGTCCGAGGGCCGGGGTTCCAAGAGACCCAGTACTTC
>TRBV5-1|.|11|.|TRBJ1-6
CASSLEGALHF
TGCGCCAGCAGCTTAGAAGGCGCCCTCCACTTT
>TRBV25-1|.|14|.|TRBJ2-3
CASSPLRATDTQYF
TGTGCCAGCAGTCCACTCAGGGCGACAGATACGCAGTATTTT
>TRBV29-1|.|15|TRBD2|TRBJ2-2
CSVRTSGETAGELFF
TGCAGCGTGCGGACTAGCGGGGAAACGGCCGGGGAGCTGTTTTTT
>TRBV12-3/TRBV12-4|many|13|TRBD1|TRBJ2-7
CASSPGQAYEQYF
TGTGCCAGCAGTCCGGGACAGGCCTACGAGCAGTACTTC
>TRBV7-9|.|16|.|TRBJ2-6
CASSLETLSGANVLTF
TGTGCCAGCAGCTTAGAAACCCTCTCTGGGGCCAACGTCCTGACTTTC
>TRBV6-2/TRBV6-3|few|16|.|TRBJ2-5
CASSYDDRGAEKTQYF
TGTGCCAGCAGTTACGATGACCGGGGGGCAGAGAAGACCCAGTACTTC
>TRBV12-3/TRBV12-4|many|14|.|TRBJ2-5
CASSLVGRQETQYF
TGTGCCAGCAGTTTAGTAGGAAGGCAAGAGACCCAGTACTTC
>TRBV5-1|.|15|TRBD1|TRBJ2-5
CASSSNRGTGETQYF
TGCGCCAGCAGCTCTAACAGGGGGACCGGGGAGACCCAGTACTTC
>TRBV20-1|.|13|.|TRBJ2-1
CSARDSPSNEQFF
TGCAGTGCTAGAGATTCCCCAAGCAATGAGCAGTTCTTC
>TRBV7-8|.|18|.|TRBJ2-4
CASSFNRSLTGRIDVQYF
TGTGCCAGCAGCTTTAACAGATCGTTGACAGGGAGGATAGACGTTCAGTACTTC
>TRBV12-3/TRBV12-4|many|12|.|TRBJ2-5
CASSLGWETQYF
TGTGCCAGCAGCTTAGGATGGGAGACCCAGTACTTC
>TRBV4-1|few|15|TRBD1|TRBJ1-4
CASSKTDRVGEKLFF
TGCGCCAGCAGCAAAACCGACAGGGTGGGGGAAAAACTGTTTTTT
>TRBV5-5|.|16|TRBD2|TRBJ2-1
CASSRGLAGEYNEQFF
TGTGCCAGCAGCCGAGGACTAGCGGGGGAATACAATGAGCAGTTCTTC
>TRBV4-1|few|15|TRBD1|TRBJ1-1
CASSQRDRPGGEAFF
TGCGCCAGCAGCCAAAGGGACAGGCCAGGGGGTGAAGCTTTCTTT
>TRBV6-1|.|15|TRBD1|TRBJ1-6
CASSGGQGAHSPLHF
TGTGCCAGCAGTGGAGGACAGGGGGCGCATTCACCCCTCCACTTT
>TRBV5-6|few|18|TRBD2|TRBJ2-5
CASSFPSWLAGGKETQYF
TGTGCCAGCAGCTTCCCTTCGTGGCTAGCGGGGGGAAAAGAGACCCAGTACTTC
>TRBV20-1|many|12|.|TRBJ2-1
CSARGIDNEQFF
TGCAGTGCTAGAGGGATTGACAATGAGCAGTTCTTC
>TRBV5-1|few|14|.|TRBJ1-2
CASSLEGGGYGYTF
TGCGCCAGCAGCTTGGAGGGAGGCGGCTATGGCTACACCTTC
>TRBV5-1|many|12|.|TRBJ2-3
CASSLGSDTQYF
TGTGCCAGCAGCTTAGGGTCAGATACGCAGTATTTT
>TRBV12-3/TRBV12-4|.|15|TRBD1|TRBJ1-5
CASSYRGPSNQPQHF
TGTGCCAGCAGTTACAGGGGACCCAGCAATCAGCCCCAGCATTTT
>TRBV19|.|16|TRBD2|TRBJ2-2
CASSTLTSSFTGELFF
TGTGCCAGTAGTACTCTGACTAGCTCCTTCACCGGGGAGCTGTTTTTT
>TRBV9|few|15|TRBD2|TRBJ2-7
CASSNGGDPVYEQYF
TGTGCCAGCAGCAACGGGGGGGACCCAGTTTACGAGCAGTACTTC
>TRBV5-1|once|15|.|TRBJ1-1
CASSLVLGGGTEAFF
TGCGCCAGCAGCTTGGTACTGGGTGGTGGAACTGAAGCTTTCTTT
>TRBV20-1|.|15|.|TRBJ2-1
CSASLTLSSYNEQFF
TGCAGTGCTAGTCTTACCCTTAGCTCCTACAATGAGCAGTTCTTC
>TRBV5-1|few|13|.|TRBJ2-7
CASSLLVGGEQYF
TGCGCCAGCAGCTTGTTGGTCGGGGGCGAGCAGTACTTC
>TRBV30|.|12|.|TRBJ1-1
CAWSLRDTEAFF
TGTGCCTGGAGTCTACGGGACACTGAAGCTTTCTTT
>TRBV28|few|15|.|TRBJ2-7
CASSTRTPIPYEQYF
TGTGCCAGCAGTACTCGGACACCAATTCCCTACGAGCAGTACTTC
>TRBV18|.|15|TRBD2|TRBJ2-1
CASSLTSGVHNEQFF
TGTGCCAGCTCCCTAACTAGCGGGGTCCACAATGAGCAGTTCTTC
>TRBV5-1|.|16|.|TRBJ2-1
CASSLGPIVFYNEQFF
TGCGCCAGCAGCTTGGGTCCCATTGTCTTCTACAATGAGCAGTTCTTC
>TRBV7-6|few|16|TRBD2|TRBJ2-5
CASSLPGLARKETQYF
TGTGCCAGCAGCTTACCGGGACTAGCGAGAAAAGAGACCCAGTACTTC
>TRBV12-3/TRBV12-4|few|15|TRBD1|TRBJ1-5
CASSPPGQLNEPQHF
TGTGCCAGCAGTCCGCCGGGACAGCTAAATGAGCCCCAGCATTTT
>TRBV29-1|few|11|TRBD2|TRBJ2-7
CSVDLGLVQYF
TGCAGCGTTGATTTGGGACTAGTTCAGTACTTC
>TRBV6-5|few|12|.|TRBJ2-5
CASRQPEETQYF
TGTGCCAGCCGACAGCCTGAAGAGACCCAGTACTTC
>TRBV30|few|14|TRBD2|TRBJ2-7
CAWSVRAGGYEQYF
TGTGCCTGGAGTGTCAGAGCGGGGGGCTACGAGCAGTACTTC